Following are 28 T cell receptor beta chains from one sample sequenced in a study of blood T cell repertoires in COVID-19. TCRdb keeps only in-frame clones here, not all; method: immunoSEQ multiplex PCR. The repertoire holds approximately 350,000 clones, with roughly nine tenths as singletons. The sample comprised peripheral blood. These receptors originate from a man in his forties or fifties with acute or convalescent COVID-19.

CDR3 nucleotides: TGTGCCAGCTCACCAACAGGTTTATATGAGCAGTTCTTC. Its protein product is CASSPTGLYEQFF. This rearrangement joins TRBV18 to TRBJ2-1, with D possibly being TRBD1 (5 bases). The CDR3 is made up of 13 amino acids. Trimming shortened V by 2 bases and J by 8 bases, and 10 bases separated the two germline ends. The germline gives CDR1 KGHSH, CDR2 LQKENI.

V usage is TRBV7-9 and J usage is TRBJ2-5, with D tentatively TRBD2 (6 bases). The CDR3 loop spans 12 amino acids. The germline gives CDR1 SEHNR, CDR2 FQNEAQ (reference sequence). V was shortened by 3 bases and J by 10 bases, with 12 bases between the two germline ends. Written as DNA, the CDR3 is TGTGCCAGCAGCTTGGCGGGGAAGAGCCAGTACTTC. It translates to CASSLAGKSQYF.

The CDR3 DNA follows: TGCGCCAGCAGCCCGCCTGGGGACAGCTATGGCTACACCTTC. Protein: CASSPPGDSYGYTF. V usage is TRBV5-1 and J usage is TRBJ1-2, with 7 bases lining up with TRBD1. From germline, CDR1 is SGHRS and CDR2 YFSETQ. The length of the CDR3 is 14 residues. The ends lost 4 bases at V and 4 bases at J; junction bases unmatched: 7.

The chain links TRBV2 to TRBJ1-4; 9 bases map to TRBD1. The CDR3 has 14 residues. V gave up 10 bases and J gave up 6 bases; unmatched junction bases: 9. From germline, CDR1 is SNHLY and CDR2 FYNNEI. CDR3 protein: CATSAGQGYEKLFF. In DNA form, the CDR3 reads TGTGCCACGTCCGCGGGACAGGGTTATGAAAAACTGTTTTTT.

The CDR3 bases are TGTGCCAGCAGCTTACTAAGCGGGCATCCGGGCGGGGAGCTGTTTTTT. This gives the protein CASSLLSGHPGGELFF. The chain carries TRBV7-2 and TRBJ2-2; maybe TRBD2 (6 bases). Germline values: CDR1 SGHTA, CDR2 FQGNSA. CDR3 size: 16 residues. Trimming took 2 bases from V and 7 from J, leaving 17 bases between them.

The gene calls are TRBV9 and TRBJ1-2, with 11 bases matching TRBD1. The CDR3 has 15 amino acids. Per germline, CDR1 SGDLS and CDR2 YYNGEE. J was trimmed by 5 bases and V by 4 bases; bases with no gene match: 7. The CDR3 DNA sequence: TGTGCCAGCAGCCCTCGGACAGGGGGCAATTATGGCTACACCTTC. Translating gives CASSPRTGGNYGYTF.

J is TRBJ2-2 and V is TRBV11-2, with a tentative D call TRBD1 (6 bases). This CDR3 region has 14 residues. CDR1 and CDR2 from the germline V gene are SGHAT and FQNNGV. Between the trimmed V and J ends, which lost 6 bases and 4 bases, there was a span of 12 bases. The CDR3 sequence is CASRGTGTTGELFF. CDR3 sequence (DNA): TGTGCCAGCAGAGGAACAGGGACCACCGGGGAGCTGTTTTTT.

This clone was detected once. J is TRBJ2-3 and V is TRBV14, with 9 positions matching TRBD2. After removal of 4 bases from V and 3 bases from J, the junction contained 8 bases not matched to a gene. Germline values: CDR1 SGHDN, CDR2 FVKESK. The CDR3 totals 16 residues. The CDR3 DNA sequence: TGTGCCAGCAGCCGGATAGCGGGAGATATGACAGATACGCAGTATTTT. The encoded protein is CASSRIAGDMTDTQYF. The full variable domain, with the rest looked up from reference TRBV14 and TRBJ2-3, is EAGVTQFPSHSVIEKGQTVTLRCDPISGHDNLYWYRRVMGKEIKFLLHFVKESKQDESGMPNNRFLAERTGGTYSTLKVQPAELEDSGVYFCASSRIAGDMTDTQYFGPGTRLTVL.

The gene calls are TRBV5-1 and TRBJ1-5, with 8 bases aligning to TRBD1. The length of the CDR3 is 16 residues. Germline lookup yields CDR1 SGHRS and CDR2 YFSETQ. Germline trimming cut 4 bases from V and 5 bases from J; bases unmatched to any gene: 11. The CDR3 sequence is CASSAGTGGPDQPQHF. The DNA for the CDR3 is TGCGCCAGCAGCGCCGGGACAGGTGGCCCCGATCAGCCCCAGCATTTT.

This chain uses TRBV6-1 with TRBJ1-4; the match to TRBD1 covers 7 bases. The junction had 8 bases not matched to a gene; V was cut back by 2 bases and J by 8 bases. This CDR3 region has 15 residues. Germline-derived CDR1 and CDR2 are MNHNS and SASEGT. For the CDR3, the DNA is TGTGCCAGCAGTGAACCGGGGACAGCTGACGAAAAACTGTTTTTT. Its translation is CASSEPGTADEKLFF.

The V call is TRBV7-8, the J call TRBJ1-1, with D unresolved. V lost 2 bases and J lost 1, with 8 bases in between. There are 14 residues in the CDR3. Germline values: CDR1 SGHVS, CDR2 FQNEAQ. CDR3 bases: TGTGCCAGCAGCTTATACAGACAGAACACTGAAGCTTTCTTT. Translated: CASSLYRQNTEAFF.

Note on this clone: Other DNA sequences in this specimen translate into the identical CDR3. The chain is built from TRBV9 and TRBJ1-3; 8 nucleotides match TRBD1. Germline V lookup: CDR1 SGDLS, CDR2 YYNGEE. Trimming took 3 bases from V and 3 from J; bases not matched to a gene: 5. CDR3 length: 15 residues. In DNA form, the CDR3 reads TGTGCCAGCAGCGCTACTGGGACAGGTGGAAACACCATATATTTT. Translating gives CASSATGTGGNTIYF. Full variable domain (remainder filled in from reference TRBV9 and TRBJ1-3): DSGVTQTPKHLITATGQRVTLRCSPRSGDLSVYWYQQSLDQGLQFLIQYYNGEERAKGNILERFSAQQFPDLHSELNLSSLELGDSALYFCASSATGTGGNTIYFGEGSWLTVV.

V usage is TRBV7-2 and J usage is TRBJ1-2; D perhaps matches TRBD1 (6 bases). CDR1 and CDR2 from the germline V gene are SGHTA and FQGNSA. The length of the CDR3 is 12 residues. V gave up 4 bases and J gave up 10 bases, with 13 bases separating them. The CDR3 loop reads CASSSRQVDYTF. In nucleotides, the CDR3 is TGTGCCAGCAGCTCTAGACAGGTGGACTACACCTTC.

The rearrangement joins TRBV19 to TRBJ2-7, with TRBD1 matching 11 bases. CDR3 length: 15 residues. With 0 bases clipped from V and 5 bases from J, the junction kept 3 bases outside the gene matches. The V gene's germline CDR1 is LNHDA and CDR2 SQIVND (reference sequence). CDR3 in DNA: TGTGCCAGTAGTATAGATGGGACAGGGGGTGACGAGCAGTACTTC. This translates into CASSIDGTGGDEQYF.

The chain combines TRBV28 with TRBJ1-6; a weak D match, TRBD1 (6 bases). Germline V gene lookup returns CDR1 MDHEN and CDR2 SYDVKM. V dropped 4 bases and J dropped 7 bases, with 11 bases sitting between them. The CDR3 is 14 amino acids. The CDR3 spells CASSYRARNSPLHF. In nucleotides, the CDR3 is TGTGCCAGCAGTTACAGGGCCCGGAATTCACCCCTCCACTTT.

V gene TRBV2 combines with J gene TRBJ1-5; 7 nucleotides line up with TRBD1. This CDR3 has 17 residues. CDR1 and CDR2 (germline): SNHLY, FYNNEI. J gave up 0 bases and V 3 bases, and 8 bases lay outside the gene matches. The CDR3 protein is CASSEFGGGTSNQPQHF. CDR3 nucleotide sequence: TGTGCCAGCAGTGAGTTTGGAGGGGGCACTAGCAATCAGCCCCAGCATTTT.

The chain has TRBV19 and TRBJ1-1; D is uncertain. This CDR3 comprises 14 residues. Germline CDR1 LNHDA, CDR2 SQIVND (reference sequence). V was shortened by 3 bases and J by 5 bases, with 13 bases between the two germline ends. The CDR3 loop reads CASSMPPPGTEAFF. The CDR3 region has the DNA TGTGCCAGTAGTATGCCTCCCCCGGGAACTGAAGCTTTCTTT.

This chain connects TRBV7-2 to TRBJ2-7; D gene unclear. Trimming shortened V by 6 bases and J by 2 bases, and 11 bases separated the two germline ends. This CDR3 spans 13 amino acids. The germline V gene has CDR1 SGHTA and CDR2 FQGNSA. The CDR3 sequence: CASRSEVPYEQYF. The CDR3 DNA reads as TGTGCCAGCAGGTCAGAAGTCCCCTACGAGCAGTACTTC.

The chain uses TRBV4-1 and TRBJ2-7; no definite D call. This CDR3 is 15 amino acids long. With 1 base removed from V and 1 base from J, the gap between germline ends came to 11 bases. CDR1 MGHRA and CDR2 YSYEKL come from the germline V gene. The CDR3: CASSQGLIESYEQYF. The CDR3 DNA reads as TGCGCCAGCAGCCAAGGTTTGATAGAGTCCTACGAGCAGTACTTC.

This clone was seen only once. The J gene is TRBJ2-3, the V gene TRBV20-1, with D possibly TRBD2 on 6 matching bases. The CDR3 extends over 13 amino acids. Germline V gives CDR1 DFQATT, CDR2 SNEGSKA (reference sequence). Deletions cut 3 bases from V and 4 bases from J, with 11 bases between. In nucleotides, the CDR3 is TGCAGTGCTAGTTTGGCTAGCGCAGATACGCAGTATTTT. Translation: CSASLASADTQYF.

This sequence joins TRBV5-4 and TRBJ1-3, with D possibly TRBD1 on 5 matching bases. The germline CDR1 and CDR2 sequences are SGHNT and YYREEE (reference sequence). The CDR3 has 16 amino acids. The V end was cut by 4 bases, the J end by 0 bases, with 14 bases between. CDR3 in DNA: TGTGCCAGCAGCCGGGGGGTCGCAAACTCTGGAAACACCATATATTTT. Its protein product is CASSRGVANSGNTIYF.

V usage is TRBV3-1 (or the pseudogene TRBV3-2) and J usage is TRBJ2-5; D is perhaps TRBD1 (5 bases). From germline, CDR1 is LGHDT and CDR2 YNNKEL (reference sequence). This CDR3 is 13 amino acids long. Trimming pared 3 bases from V and 5 bases from J, leaving 10 bases between. The CDR3 loop reads CASSQAGWETQYF. The CDR3 nucleotides are TGTGCCAGCAGCCAGGCAGGGTGGGAGACCCAGTACTTC.

V gene TRBV9 combines with J gene TRBJ2-7; 9 nucleotides align to TRBD1. The CDR3 consists of 15 residues. CDR1 and CDR2 (germline): SGDLS, YYNGEE. With V trimmed by 3 bases and J by 6 bases, 10 bases remained unmatched. CDR3 sequence reads: CASSAPGQGASEQYF. The CDR3 DNA reads as TGTGCCAGCAGCGCCCCGGGACAGGGAGCGTCCGAGCAGTACTTC.

V gene TRBV5-1 combines with J gene TRBJ1-1; a possible D gene is TRBD1 (6 bases). The CDR3 has 15 residues. Trimming pared 5 bases from V and 1 base from J, leaving 15 bases between. From germline, CDR1 is SGHRS and CDR2 YFSETQ. DNA of the CDR3: TGCGCCAGCAGTTATACACAGGGCCGGAACACTGAAGCTTTCTTT. Translating it yields CASSYTQGRNTEAFF.

In its sample, this clone was seen a few times. The CDR3 sequence is CASSESTGVLNTIYF. The CDR3 bases are TGTGCCAGCAGTGAATCCACAGGGGTATTGAACACCATATATTTT. The rearrangement links TRBV6-1 to TRBJ1-3; 7 positions agree with TRBD1. Germline V gene lookup returns CDR1 MNHNS and CDR2 SASEGT. J gave up 7 bases and V 2 bases, and 8 bases lay outside the gene matches. CDR3 length: 15 amino acids.

The V call is TRBV28, the J call TRBJ1-2, with D perhaps TRBD1 (6 bases). The CDR3 runs to 13 residues. Germline CDR1 reads MDHEN; CDR2 reads SYDVKM. The V and J ends lost 1 base and 6 bases respectively, with 9 bases between them. CDR3 nucleotides: TGTGCCAGCAGTTTATCAGGGGTTGATGGCTACACCTTC. Its translation is CASSLSGVDGYTF.

J is TRBJ2-1 and V is TRBV18; D is possibly TRBD2 (6 bases). V was pared by 3 bases and J by 9 bases, with 12 bases between. This CDR3 has 13 residues. The germline V gene has CDR1 KGHSH and CDR2 LQKENI. In DNA, the CDR3 is TGTGCCAGCTCACCCGGGGCCGGGGGTGAGCAGTTCTTC. Protein sequence: CASSPGAGGEQFF.

The genes are TRBV15 and TRBJ1-2, with D uncertain. V lost 3 bases, J lost 8 bases, and 10 bases lay in between. Per the germline V gene, CDR1 is LNHNV and CDR2 is YYDKDF (reference sequence). The CDR3 totals 12 residues. The CDR3: CATSRDLRGYTF. The CDR3 DNA follows: TGTGCCACCAGCAGGGATCTGCGGGGCTACACCTTC.